The clone carrying this TCR beta chain occurred once. The sample originates from a study of blood T cell repertoires in COVID-19. Background on the study: Acute and convalescent COVID-19 specimens originated in the United States, Italy and Spain. T cells, B-cell-depleted T cells, or PBMCs provided the cDNA or gDNA that served as material.

In the original workflow: Reference gene primer amplification gave nucleated cell count estimates. Only in-frame clones appear in the TCRdb table, and some are missing; sequencing was by immunoSEQ multiplex PCR. V and J calls and clone size are copied from that table; D and trimming were computed from the DNA. The sample lists 350,000 or so clones, approximately 90% occurring once. Enrollment of patients from Seattle took place during active infection, with longitudinal follow-up. Sequencing was performed on peripheral blood. This TCR was sampled from a woman aged 60 to 75 with COVID-19, enrolled during active disease.

The CDR3 reads CASSHSDSFGSNQPQHF. CDR3 nucleotide sequence: TGCGCCAGCAGCCACTCGGACAGCTTCGGGAGCAATCAGCCCCAGCATTTT. The chain has TRBV4-1 and TRBJ1-5; possibly TRBD1 for D (6 bases). Trimming stripped 3 bases from V and 1 base from J, with 16 bases between. In germline, CDR1 is MGHRA, CDR2 YSYEKL. The CDR3 runs to 17 residues.